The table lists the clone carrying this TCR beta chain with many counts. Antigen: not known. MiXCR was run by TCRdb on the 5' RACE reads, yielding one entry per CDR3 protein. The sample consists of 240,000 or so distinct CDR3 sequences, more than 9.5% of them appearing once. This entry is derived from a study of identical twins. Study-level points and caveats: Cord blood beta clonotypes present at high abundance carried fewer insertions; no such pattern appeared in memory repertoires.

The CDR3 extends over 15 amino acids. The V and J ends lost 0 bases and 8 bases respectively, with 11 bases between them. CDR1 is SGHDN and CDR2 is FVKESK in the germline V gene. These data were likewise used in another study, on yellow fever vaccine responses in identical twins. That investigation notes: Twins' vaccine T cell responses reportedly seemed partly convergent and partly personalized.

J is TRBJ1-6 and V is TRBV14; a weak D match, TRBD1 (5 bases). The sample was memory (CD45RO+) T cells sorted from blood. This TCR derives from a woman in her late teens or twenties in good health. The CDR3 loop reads CASSQESRGDSPLHF. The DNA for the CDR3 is TGTGCCAGCAGCCAAGAATCAAGGGGAGATTCACCCCTCCACTTT.